One and the same sample provided the 14 T cell receptor beta chains below, sequenced in a study of blood T cell repertoires in COVID-19. The repertoire was sequenced with immunoSEQ multiplex PCR; TCRdb's copy has only in-frame clones and lacks some. The sample carries around 130,000 clones, just under 85% recorded once. Sequencing input: peripheral blood. These receptors were taken from a human donor in a cohort sampled during active COVID-19.

The rearrangement uses TRBV10-3 and TRBJ1-1; 8 nucleotides align to TRBD1. Germline assignment: CDR1 ENHRY and CDR2 SYGVKD. This CDR3 is built from 14 residues. The V gene end was trimmed by 5 bases and the J gene end by 4 bases; junction bases not matched to a gene: 6. CDR3 DNA sequence: TGTGCCATCAGTCCCGGGACAGGCCCCACTGAAGCTTTCTTT. Translating it yields CAISPGTGPTEAFF.

V gene TRBV7-6 combines with J gene TRBJ2-5; D is ambiguous. Germline CDR1 SGHVS, CDR2 FNYEAQ. Trimming stripped 2 bases from V and 2 bases from J, with 6 bases between. The CDR3 runs to 13 residues. The CDR3 reads CASSLTVQETQYF. The CDR3 DNA reads TGTGCCAGCAGCTTAACGGTACAAGAGACCCAGTACTTC.

The chain uses TRBV9 and TRBJ1-5, with TRBD1 matching over 7 bases. The CDR3 length is 13 residues. The V gene's germline CDR1 is SGDLS and CDR2 YYNGEE. The V gene end was trimmed by 5 bases and the J gene end by 6 bases; junction bases not matched to a gene: 5. CDR3 nucleotides: TGTGCCAGCAGTACAGGGGAAGGTCAGCCCCAGCATTTT. The encoded protein is CASSTGEGQPQHF.

This chain uses TRBV5-1 with TRBJ1-5, with TRBD1 matching 7 bases. V gave up 7 bases and J gave up 3 bases; unmatched junction bases: 10. Germline CDR1 is SGHRS and CDR2 is YFSETQ. This CDR3 region has 15 residues. DNA for the CDR3: TGCGCCAGCCCAATACGACAGGGCAACAATCAGCCCCAGCATTTT. It translates to CASPIRQGNNQPQHF.

This clone has only a few counts. The chain joins TRBV5-5 to TRBJ2-7; D is possibly TRBD1 (6 bases). The CDR3 runs 13 residues. CDR1 and CDR2 from the germline V gene are SGHKS and YYEKEE (reference sequence). V was shortened by 2 bases and J by 8 bases, with 14 bases between the two germline ends. The CDR3 DNA reads as TGTGCCAGCAGCTTACAGGGTGGGTTACAGCAGTACTTC. Translating gives CASSLQGGLQQYF.

This clone has just a few counts. The chain combines TRBV5-1 with TRBJ2-3; D gene unclear. CDR3 length equals 16 residues. Trimming stripped 1 base from V and 0 bases from J, with 12 bases between. Germline V CDR1 and CDR2: SGHRS, YFSETQ. CDR3 loop: CASSLFPGASTDTQYF. The CDR3 DNA follows: TGCGCCAGCAGCTTGTTCCCAGGCGCTAGCACAGATACGCAGTATTTT.

The chain has TRBV6-2 or TRBV6-3 and TRBJ1-4; D remains unclear. Trimming removed 1 base at V and 3 bases at J, with 3 bases between. The germline gives CDR1 MNHEY, CDR2 SVGEGT. The CDR3 loop spans 13 amino acids. The CDR3 loop reads CASSYLANEKLFF. The CDR3 DNA sequence: TGTGCCAGCAGTTACTTAGCTAATGAAAAACTGTTTTTT.

This chain uses TRBV24-1 with TRBJ1-1; D is unclear. The ends were cut back, 12 bases at V and 5 bases at J, with 30 bases in the middle. The V gene's germline CDR1 is KGHDR and CDR2 SFDVKD. This CDR3 is built from 17 residues. CDR3 in amino acids: CAPDVTDAGMKRTEAFF. CDR3 sequence (DNA): TGTGCCCCTGATGTTACCGACGCGGGGATGAAGCGAACTGAAGCTTTCTTT.

J is TRBJ1-1 and V is TRBV12-3 or TRBV12-4; D is unclear. The CDR3 totals 13 residues. Trimming took off 2 bases at V and 11 bases at J, with 15 bases between the two ends. The CDR3 DNA follows: TGTGCCAGCAGTTTATCGGAAGGAGGTCAGGCTTTCTTT. Protein product: CASSLSEGGQAFF.

V is TRBV4-2 and J is TRBJ2-5; 9 bases are shared with TRBD1. This CDR3 region has 14 residues. CDR1 is LGHNA, CDR2 YNFKEQ, per germline. Trimming at V came to 3 bases and at J to 4 bases, leaving 3 bases not matched to a gene. CDR3 amino acids: CASSQGTGTETQYF. Here the CDR3 DNA reads TGTGCCAGCAGCCAGGGGACAGGGACAGAGACCCAGTACTTC.

This rearrangement joins TRBV13 to TRBJ1-4; 9 nucleotides align to TRBD1. V lost 5 bases and J lost 2; bases outside the gene matches: 9. The CDR3 runs 17 residues. CDR1 PRHDT and CDR2 FYEKMQ come from the germline V gene (reference sequence). The CDR3 DNA sequence: TGTGCCAGCAGCCTAAAGACAGGGGGTAGCACTAATGAAAAACTGTTTTTT. It translates to CASSLKTGGSTNEKLFF.

This clone was recorded a few times. The chain links TRBV2 to TRBJ1-1; D might be TRBD1 (6 bases). V was cut by 7 bases and J by 8 bases, with 8 bases left in between. Germline V gene lookup returns CDR1 SNHLY and CDR2 FYNNEI. The CDR3 totals 10 residues. CDR3 amino acids: CASNGQEAFF. The CDR3 region has the DNA TGTGCCAGCAATGGACAGGAAGCTTTCTTT.

To note about this clone: This same CDR3 is encoded by further DNA sequences in the sample. V and J are TRBV19 and TRBJ2-5; 9 bases map to TRBD2. Trimming took 7 bases from V and 4 from J; bases not matched to a gene: 10. Per the germline V gene, CDR1 is LNHDA and CDR2 is SQIVND (reference sequence). This CDR3 has 15 residues. This chain's CDR3 is CASKGGAGGRETQYF. The CDR3, as DNA: TGTGCCAGTAAGGGGGGCGCGGGGGGGCGAGAGACCCAGTACTTC.

The rearrangement joins TRBV7-9 to TRBJ2-3; 11 nucleotides agree with TRBD2. Per germline, CDR1 SEHNR and CDR2 FQNEAQ (reference sequence). The CDR3 covers 16 residues. With 2 bases clipped from V and 3 bases from J, the junction kept 4 bases outside the gene matches. CDR3 in DNA: TGTGCCAGCAGCTTAAGTAGCGGGGGGGATACAGATACGCAGTATTTT. It is translated as CASSLSSGGDTDTQYF.